This passage covers 9 T cell receptor beta chains from one sample sequenced in a study of beta chain features in type 1 diabetes. Expressed TCRB transcripts were sequenced because the isolated RNA had all been reverse transcribed beforehand. Profiled with immunoSEQ multiplex PCR; TCRdb holds only in-frame clones, not every one. This sample has 200,000 to 300,000 clones, with about 30% found just once. The sequenced sample consisted of central memory CD4+ T cells from blood. Receptors were obtained from a man aged 30 to 45 in good health.

The chain links TRBV30 to TRBJ1-5, with TRBD1 matching 9 bases. V shed 2 bases, J shed 5 bases, and the junction held 4 bases outside the gene matches. CDR1 GTSNPN and CDR2 SVGIG come from the germline V gene (reference sequence). The CDR3 sequence is 14 residues long. The CDR3 loop reads CAWSPGQGYQPQHF. Here the CDR3 DNA reads TGTGCCTGGAGTCCAGGACAGGGGTATCAGCCCCAGCATTTT.

The DNA for the CDR3 is TGTGCCTGGAGAGGACAAGAGACCCAGTACTTC. Its translation: CAWRGQETQYF. The gene calls are TRBV30 and TRBJ2-5; D is ambiguous. This CDR3 comprises 11 residues. Germline V gene lookup returns CDR1 GTSNPN and CDR2 SVGIG (reference sequence). The V and J ends lost 3 bases and 2 bases respectively, with 4 bases between them.

The chain combines TRBV30 with TRBJ2-3; D ambiguous. This CDR3 contains 15 residues. CDR1 is GTSNPN and CDR2 is SVGIG in the germline V gene (reference sequence). V lost 0 bases, J lost 6 bases, and 16 bases lay in between. This chain's CDR3 is CAWSVAQISGDTQYF. In DNA form, the CDR3 reads TGTGCCTGGAGTGTGGCTCAAATCTCCGGGGATACGCAGTATTTT.

In this sample, this clone turned up a few times. This chain uses TRBV23-1 with TRBJ2-1, with D tentatively TRBD1 (5 bases). TRBV23-1 is treated as an ORF (open reading frame) with a function not yet certain. The CDR3 is 14 amino acids. Trimming shortened V by 0 bases and J by 6 bases, and 9 bases separated the two germline ends. CDR3 in amino acids: CASSQSCRANEQFF. The CDR3 DNA sequence: TGCGCCAGCAGTCAATCTTGCAGGGCCAATGAGCAGTTCTTC.

The chain couples TRBV2 to TRBJ1-1, with D unclear. Germline CDR1 and CDR2: SNHLY and FYNNEI. Trimming removed 4 bases at V and 1 base at J, with 13 bases between. The CDR3 spans 15 residues. The CDR3 DNA reads as TGTGCCAGCAGTGTACAATCTCAAAGGAACACTGAAGCTTTCTTT. Its translation is CASSVQSQRNTEAFF.

The gene calls are TRBV4-3 and TRBJ2-5; tentatively, D is TRBD1 (6 bases). Germline CDR1 LGHNA, CDR2 YSLEER. The CDR3 runs 15 residues. The ends were cut back, 0 bases at V and 5 bases at J, with 13 bases in the middle. Here the CDR3 reads CASSQDWGPGETQYF. CDR3 bases: TGCGCCAGCAGCCAAGATTGGGGGCCCGGGGAGACCCAGTACTTC.

This clone was observed a handful of times. V gene TRBV5-8 combines with J gene TRBJ2-1; no definite D call. Germline CDR1 and CDR2: SGHTS and YDEGEE. The CDR3 is 14 amino acids. Between the trimmed V and J ends, which lost 9 bases and 6 bases, there was a span of 19 bases. The CDR3 loop reads CATSPSSKVNEQFF. The CDR3 nucleotides read TGTGCCACAAGTCCCTCTTCTAAGGTCAATGAGCAGTTCTTC.

The chain recombines TRBV18 with TRBJ2-1, with TRBD2 identical over 13 bases. Germline-derived CDR1 and CDR2 are KGHSH and LQKENI. CDR3 size: 18 residues. The junction had 5 bases not matched to a gene; V was cut back by 3 bases and J by 0 bases. CDR3 nucleotide sequence: TGTGCCAGCTCACCGCTGACTAGCGGGGGGAGCTCCTACAATGAGCAGTTCTTC. It is translated as CASSPLTSGGSSYNEQFF. Drawing the rest from reference TRBV18 and TRBJ2-1, the complete variable domain is NAGVMQNPRHLVRRRGQEARLRCSPMKGHSHVYWYRQLPEEGLKFMVYLQKENIIDESGMPKERFSAEFPKEGPSILRIQQVVRGDSAAYFCASSPLTSGGSSYNEQFFGPGTRLTVL.

CDR3 in DNA: TGTGCCAGCAGCCCCGGACAGGGGGCAGTCACTGAAGCTTTCTTT. Residues: CASSPGQGAVTEAFF. The V gene is TRBV5-4, the J gene TRBJ1-1; 11 nucleotides align to TRBD1. CDR1 SGHNT and CDR2 YYREEE come from the germline V gene (reference sequence). This CDR3 is built from 15 residues. J lost 4 bases, V lost 4 bases, and 6 bases had no gene match. Together with reference TRBV5-4 and TRBJ1-1, the CDR3 gives the full variable domain: ETGVTQSPTHLIKTRGQQVTLRCSSQSGHNTVSWYQQALGQGPQFIFQYYREEENGRGNFPPRFSGLQFPNYSSELNVNALELDDSALYLCASSPGQGAVTEAFFGQGTRLTVV.